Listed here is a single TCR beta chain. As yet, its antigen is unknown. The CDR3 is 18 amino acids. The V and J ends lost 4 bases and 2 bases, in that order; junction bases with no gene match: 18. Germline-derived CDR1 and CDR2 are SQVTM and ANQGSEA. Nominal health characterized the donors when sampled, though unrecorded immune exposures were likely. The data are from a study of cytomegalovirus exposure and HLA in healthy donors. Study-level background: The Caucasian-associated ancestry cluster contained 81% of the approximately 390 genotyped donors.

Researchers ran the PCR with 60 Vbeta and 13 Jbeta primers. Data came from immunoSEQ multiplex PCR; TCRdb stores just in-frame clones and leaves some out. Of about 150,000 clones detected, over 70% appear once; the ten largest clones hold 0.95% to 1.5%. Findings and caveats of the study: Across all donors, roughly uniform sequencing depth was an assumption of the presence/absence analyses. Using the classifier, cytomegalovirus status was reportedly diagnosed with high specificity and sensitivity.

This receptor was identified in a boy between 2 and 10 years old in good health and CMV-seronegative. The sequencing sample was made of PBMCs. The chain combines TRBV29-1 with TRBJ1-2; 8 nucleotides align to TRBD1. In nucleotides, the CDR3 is TGCAGCGTTGCAGGTTTCGCGGACAGGGATGAAAGGAACTATGGCTACACCTTC. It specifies CSVAGFADRDERNYGYTF.